This TCR beta chain was recovered during a study of blood T cell repertoires in COVID-19. Whole-study context: Both acute and convalescent COVID-19 samples were obtained from the United States, Italy and Spain. The analysed material was cDNA or gDNA that came from T cells, B-cell-depleted T cells, or PBMCs.

Germline loops: CDR1 LNHDA, CDR2 SQIVND (reference sequence). Unmatched junction bases numbered 6, after V lost 6 bases and J lost 3 bases. The CDR3 extends over 14 amino acids. In the study's own analysis: For nucleated cells, counts were estimated from reference gene primer amplification. Profiling relied on immunoSEQ multiplex PCR, and the TCRdb table lists in-frame clones only, not all of them. D and trimming come from the DNA, and the V and J calls and clone size come from that table. The table shows approximately 190,000 clones, with about 85% occurring only once. Only one count was recorded for this clone.

This chain joins TRBV19 and TRBJ2-3; TRBD2 agrees at 7 bases. The sequence was collected from a man between 60 and 75 years old with active or convalescent COVID-19. Source material: peripheral blood. CDR3 in amino acids: CASSTLGGTDTQYF. In DNA, the CDR3 is TGTGCCAGTAGCACCTTGGGGGGGACAGATACGCAGTATTTT.